Presented here are 3 T cell receptor beta chains from one specimen sequenced in a study of T cell responses to AZD1222 COVID-19 vaccine. The data were produced by immunoSEQ multiplex PCR, yet TCRdb's version contains in-frame clones alone and is incomplete. The sample has about 140,000 clones, over 75% seen once. The material was peripheral blood, obtained 28 days after the second dose of the MenACWY control vaccine. Every receptor here comes from an adult who received the MenACWY meningococcal vaccine as a control.

This chain connects TRBV6-2 or TRBV6-3 to TRBJ2-3; 10 nucleotides align to TRBD2. Unmatched junction bases numbered 8, after V lost 0 bases and J lost 5 bases. The CDR3 has 17 residues. CDR1 and CDR2 (germline): MNHEY, SVGEGT. CDR3 loop: CASSYSSAGGPGDTQYF. CDR3 nucleotide sequence: TGTGCCAGCAGTTACTCCTCAGCGGGAGGGCCGGGAGATACGCAGTATTTT.

The genes are TRBV11-3 and TRBJ1-1, with a tentative D call TRBD1 (6 bases). Germline V gives CDR1 SGHNT, CDR2 YENEEA. The CDR3 totals 13 residues. V was shortened by 6 bases and J by 11 bases, with 19 bases between the two germline ends. CDR3 DNA: TGTGCCAGCAGTAACAACAGGGCCGAGGGGGCTTTCTTT. This translates into CASSNNRAEGAFF.

The J gene is TRBJ2-1, the V gene TRBV23-1, with unresolved D. TRBV23-1 qualifies as an ORF whose function is uncertain. Trimming took 2 bases from V and 7 from J, leaving 3 bases between them. The CDR3 covers 11 residues. Here the CDR3 DNA reads TGCGCCAGCAGTCAAGGGAATGAGCAGTTCTTC. It encodes CASSQGNEQFF.